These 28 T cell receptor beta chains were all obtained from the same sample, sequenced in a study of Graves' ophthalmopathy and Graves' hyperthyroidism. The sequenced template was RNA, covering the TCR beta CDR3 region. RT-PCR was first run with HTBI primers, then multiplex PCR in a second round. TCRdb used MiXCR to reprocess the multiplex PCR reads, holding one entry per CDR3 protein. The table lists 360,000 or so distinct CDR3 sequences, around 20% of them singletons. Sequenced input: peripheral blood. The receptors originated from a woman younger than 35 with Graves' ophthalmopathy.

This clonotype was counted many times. CDR3 residues: CAWSRNMNTEAFF. CDR3 DNA: TGTGCCTGGAGTAGGAACATGAACACTGAAGCTTTCTTT. The chain is built from TRBV30 and TRBJ1-1; D not resolved. The germline V gene has CDR1 GTSNPN and CDR2 SVGIG (reference sequence). V dropped 2 bases and J dropped 0 bases, with 7 bases sitting between them. This CDR3 has 13 amino acids.

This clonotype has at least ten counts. The CDR3 loop is CASSSRDARYEQYF. The CDR3 DNA reads TGTGCCAGCAGCTCGCGGGACGCTCGCTACGAGCAGTACTTC. This chain uses TRBV11-2 with TRBJ2-7; maybe TRBD2 (6 bases). The CDR3 is 14 residues long. V was trimmed by 4 bases and J by 3 bases, leaving 13 bases between them. The germline CDR1 and CDR2 sequences are SGHAT and FQNNGV.

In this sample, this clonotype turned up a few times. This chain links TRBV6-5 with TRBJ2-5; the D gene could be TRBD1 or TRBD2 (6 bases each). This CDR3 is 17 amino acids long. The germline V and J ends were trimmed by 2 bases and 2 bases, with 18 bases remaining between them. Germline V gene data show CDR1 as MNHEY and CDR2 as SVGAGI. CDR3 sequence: CASSYAKQGGRQETQYF. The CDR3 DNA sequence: TGTGCCAGCAGTTACGCCAAACAGGGTGGGAGGCAAGAGACCCAGTACTTC.

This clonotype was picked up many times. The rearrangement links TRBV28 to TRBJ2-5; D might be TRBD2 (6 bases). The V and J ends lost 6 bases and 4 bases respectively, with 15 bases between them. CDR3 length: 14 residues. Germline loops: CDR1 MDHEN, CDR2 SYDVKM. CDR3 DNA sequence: TGTGCCAGCAGAGCCTGGGGAGCGGGAGAGACCCAGTACTTC. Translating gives CASRAWGAGETQYF.

The CDR3 DNA reads as TGTGCCAGCAGTTACTCGGTGGACACTGAAGCTTTCTTT. It yields the protein CASSYSVDTEAFF. This chain links TRBV6-5 with TRBJ1-1, with D uncertain. Germline CDR1 reads MNHEY; CDR2 reads SVGAGI. The CDR3 length is 13 residues. Trimming pared 0 bases from V and 3 bases from J, leaving 5 bases between.

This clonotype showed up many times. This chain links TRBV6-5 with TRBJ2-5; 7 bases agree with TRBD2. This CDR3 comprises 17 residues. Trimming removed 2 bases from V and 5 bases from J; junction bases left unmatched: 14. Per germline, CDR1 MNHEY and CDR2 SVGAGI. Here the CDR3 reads CASSYLSGGGGRETQYF. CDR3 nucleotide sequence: TGTGCCAGCAGTTACCTTTCTGGCGGGGGAGGCCGGGAGACCCAGTACTTC.

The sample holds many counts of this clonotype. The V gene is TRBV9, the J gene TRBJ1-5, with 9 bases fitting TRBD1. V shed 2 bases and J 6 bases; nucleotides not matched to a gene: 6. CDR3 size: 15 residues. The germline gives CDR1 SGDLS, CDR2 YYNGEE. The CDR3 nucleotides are TGTGCCAGCAGCGTGGGGACAGGGCAGGGTCAGCCCCAGCATTTT. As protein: CASSVGTGQGQPQHF.

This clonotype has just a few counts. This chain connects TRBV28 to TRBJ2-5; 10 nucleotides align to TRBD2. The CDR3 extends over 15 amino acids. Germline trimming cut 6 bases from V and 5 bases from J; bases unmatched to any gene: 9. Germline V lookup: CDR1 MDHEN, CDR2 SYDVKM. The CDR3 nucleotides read TGTGCCAGCAGCTTGCTAGCGGGAGTGAGTGAGACCCAGTACTTC. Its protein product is CASSLLAGVSETQYF.

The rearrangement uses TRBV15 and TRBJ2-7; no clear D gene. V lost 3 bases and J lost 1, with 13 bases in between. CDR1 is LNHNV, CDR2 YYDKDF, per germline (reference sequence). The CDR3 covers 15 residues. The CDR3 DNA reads TGTGCCACCAGCAGGTCCCGAGGAGAGTCCTACGAGCAGTACTTC. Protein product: CATSRSRGESYEQYF.

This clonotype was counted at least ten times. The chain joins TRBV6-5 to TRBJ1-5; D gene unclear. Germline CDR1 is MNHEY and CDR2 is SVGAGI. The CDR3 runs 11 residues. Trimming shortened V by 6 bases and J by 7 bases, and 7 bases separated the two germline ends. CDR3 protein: CASRGGQPQHF. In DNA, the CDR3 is TGTGCCAGCAGGGGAGGACAGCCCCAGCATTTT.

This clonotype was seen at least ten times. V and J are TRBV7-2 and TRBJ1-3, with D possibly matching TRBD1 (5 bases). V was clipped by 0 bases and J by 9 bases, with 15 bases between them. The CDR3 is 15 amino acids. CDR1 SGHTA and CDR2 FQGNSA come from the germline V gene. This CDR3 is CASSLAAQLGGTIYF. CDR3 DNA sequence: TGTGCCAGCAGCTTAGCGGCACAGCTCGGGGGCACCATATATTTT. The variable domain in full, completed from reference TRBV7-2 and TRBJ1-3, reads GAGVSQSPSNKVTEKGKDVELRCDPISGHTALYWYRQSLGQGLEFLIYFQGNSAPDKSGLPSDRFSAERTGGSVSTLTIQRTQQEDSAVYLCASSLAAQLGGTIYFGEGSWLTVV.

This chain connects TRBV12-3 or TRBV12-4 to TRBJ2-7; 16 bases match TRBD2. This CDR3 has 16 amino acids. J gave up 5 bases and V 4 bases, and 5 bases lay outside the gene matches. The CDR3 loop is CASSSPGLAGGHEQYF. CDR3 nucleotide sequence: TGTGCCAGCAGTTCCCCGGGACTAGCGGGAGGGCACGAGCAGTACTTC.

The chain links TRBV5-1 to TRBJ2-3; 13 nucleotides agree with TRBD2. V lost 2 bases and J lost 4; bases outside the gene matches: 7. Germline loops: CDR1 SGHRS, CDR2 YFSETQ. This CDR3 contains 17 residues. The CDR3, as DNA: TGCGCCAGCAGCTTCGGACTAGCGGGAGCATCCTCAGATACGCAGTATTTT. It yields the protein CASSFGLAGASSDTQYF. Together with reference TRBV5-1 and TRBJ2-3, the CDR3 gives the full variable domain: KAGVTQTPRYLIKTRGQQVTLSCSPISGHRSVSWYQQTPGQGLQFLFEYFSETQRNKGNFPGRFSGRQFSNSRSEMNVSTLELGDSALYLCASSFGLAGASSDTQYFGPGTRLTVL.

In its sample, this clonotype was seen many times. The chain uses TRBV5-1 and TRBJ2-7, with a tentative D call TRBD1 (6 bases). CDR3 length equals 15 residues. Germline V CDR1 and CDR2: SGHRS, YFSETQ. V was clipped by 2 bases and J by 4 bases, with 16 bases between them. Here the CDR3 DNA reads TGCGCCAGCAGCTTAACAGGGCTTGATCAATACGAGCAGTACTTC. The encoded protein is CASSLTGLDQYEQYF. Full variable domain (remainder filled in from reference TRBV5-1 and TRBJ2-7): KAGVTQTPRYLIKTRGQQVTLSCSPISGHRSVSWYQQTPGQGLQFLFEYFSETQRNKGNFPGRFSGRQFSNSRSEMNVSTLELGDSALYLCASSLTGLDQYEQYFGPGTRLTVT.

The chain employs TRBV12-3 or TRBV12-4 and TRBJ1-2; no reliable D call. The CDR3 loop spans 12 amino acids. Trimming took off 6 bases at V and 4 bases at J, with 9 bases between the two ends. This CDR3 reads CASSGLSYGYTF. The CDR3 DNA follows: TGTGCCAGCAGCGGTCTGTCCTATGGCTACACCTTC.

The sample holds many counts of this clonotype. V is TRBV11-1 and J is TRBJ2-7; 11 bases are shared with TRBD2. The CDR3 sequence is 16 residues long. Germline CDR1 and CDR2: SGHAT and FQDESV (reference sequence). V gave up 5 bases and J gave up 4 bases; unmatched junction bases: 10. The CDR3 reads CASSHSTSGSGYEQYF. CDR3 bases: TGTGCCAGCAGCCACTCCACTAGCGGGAGTGGGTACGAGCAGTACTTC.

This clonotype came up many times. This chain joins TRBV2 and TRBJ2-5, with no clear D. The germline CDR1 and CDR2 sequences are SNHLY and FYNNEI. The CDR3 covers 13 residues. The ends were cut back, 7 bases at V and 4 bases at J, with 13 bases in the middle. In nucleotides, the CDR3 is TGTGCCAGCAAAGGGTCGCCCCCAGAGACCCAGTACTTC. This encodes CASKGSPPETQYF. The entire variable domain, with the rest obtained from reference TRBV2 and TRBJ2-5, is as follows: EPEVTQTPSHQVTQMGQEVILRCVPISNHLYFYWYRQILGQKVEFLVSFYNNEISEKSEIFDDQFSVERPDGSNFTLKIRSTKLEDSAMYFCASKGSPPETQYFGPGTRLLVL.

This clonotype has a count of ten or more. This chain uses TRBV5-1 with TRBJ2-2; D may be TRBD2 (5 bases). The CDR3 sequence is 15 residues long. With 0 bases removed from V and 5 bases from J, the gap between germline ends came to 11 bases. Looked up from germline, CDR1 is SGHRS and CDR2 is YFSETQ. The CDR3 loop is CASSLAGERTGELFF. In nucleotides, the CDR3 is TGCGCCAGCAGCTTGGCCGGGGAGAGAACCGGGGAGCTGTTTTTT.

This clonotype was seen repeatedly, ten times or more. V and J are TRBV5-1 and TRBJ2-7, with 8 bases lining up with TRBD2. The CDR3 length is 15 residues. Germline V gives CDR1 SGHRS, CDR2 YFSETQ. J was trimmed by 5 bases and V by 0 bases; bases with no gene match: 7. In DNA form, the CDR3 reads TGCGCCAGCAGCTTGGACGGGAGGGCTTGGGACGAGCAGTACTTC. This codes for CASSLDGRAWDEQYF.

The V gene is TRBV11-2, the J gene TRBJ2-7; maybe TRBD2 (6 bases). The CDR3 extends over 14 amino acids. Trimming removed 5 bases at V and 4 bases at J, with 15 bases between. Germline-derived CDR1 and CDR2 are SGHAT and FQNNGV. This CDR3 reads CASSLTAGWYEQYF. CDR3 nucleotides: TGTGCCAGCAGCCTAACTGCGGGGTGGTACGAGCAGTACTTC.

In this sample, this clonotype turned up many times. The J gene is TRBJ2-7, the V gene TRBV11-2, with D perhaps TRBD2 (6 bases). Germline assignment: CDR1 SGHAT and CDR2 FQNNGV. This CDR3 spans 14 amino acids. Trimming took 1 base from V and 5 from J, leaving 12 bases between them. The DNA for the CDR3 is TGTGCCAGCAGCTTAGCCCACGGGGGAAACGAGCAGTACTTC. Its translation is CASSLAHGGNEQYF.

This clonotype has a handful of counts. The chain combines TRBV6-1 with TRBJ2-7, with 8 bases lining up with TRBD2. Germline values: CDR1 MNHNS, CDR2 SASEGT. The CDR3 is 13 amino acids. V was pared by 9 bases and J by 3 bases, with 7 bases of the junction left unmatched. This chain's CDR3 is CASRTSLDYEQYF. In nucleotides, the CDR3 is TGTGCCAGTCGGACTAGCTTGGACTACGAGCAGTACTTC.

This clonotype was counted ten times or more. The CDR3 coding sequence is TGCAGTGCTCCTCCCCCTCTGGGCAATCAGCCCCAGCATTTT. Its translation is CSAPPPLGNQPQHF. V gene TRBV20-1 combines with J gene TRBJ1-5, with no clear D. The CDR3 runs to 14 residues. V lost 5 bases, J lost 2 bases, and 13 bases lay in between. In germline, CDR1 is DFQATT, CDR2 SNEGSKA (reference sequence).

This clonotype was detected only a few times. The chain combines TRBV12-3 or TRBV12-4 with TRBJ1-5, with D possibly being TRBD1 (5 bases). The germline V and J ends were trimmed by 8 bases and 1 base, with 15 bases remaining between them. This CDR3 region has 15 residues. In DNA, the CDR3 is TGTGCCAGCTGCCAAGGGGCAGCGAGCAATCAGCCCCAGCATTTT. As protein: CASCQGAASNQPQHF.

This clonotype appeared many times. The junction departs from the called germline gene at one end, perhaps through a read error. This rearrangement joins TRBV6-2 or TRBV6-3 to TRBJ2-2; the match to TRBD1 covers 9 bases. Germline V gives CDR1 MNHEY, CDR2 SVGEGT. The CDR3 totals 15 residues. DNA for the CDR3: TGTGCCAGCAGTAAAACAGGGGGCGATACCGGGGGGCTGTTTTTT. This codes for CASSKTGGDTGGLFF.

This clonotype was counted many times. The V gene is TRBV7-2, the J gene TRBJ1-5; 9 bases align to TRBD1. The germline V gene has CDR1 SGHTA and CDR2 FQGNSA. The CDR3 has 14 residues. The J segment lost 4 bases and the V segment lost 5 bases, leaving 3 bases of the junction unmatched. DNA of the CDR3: TGTGCCAGCAGCCCCGACAGGGGGAATCAGCCCCAGCATTTT. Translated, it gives CASSPDRGNQPQHF.

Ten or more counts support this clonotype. This chain's CDR3 is CASTTGELIQETQYF. The CDR3 DNA follows: TGTGCCAGCACCACGGGGGAGTTGATTCAAGAGACCCAGTACTTC. The rearrangement joins TRBV6-1 to TRBJ2-5, with D perhaps TRBD2 (6 bases). Per the germline V gene, CDR1 is MNHNS and CDR2 is SASEGT. The V gene lost 7 bases and the J gene lost 2 bases, with 17 bases spanning the gap. This CDR3 comprises 15 residues.

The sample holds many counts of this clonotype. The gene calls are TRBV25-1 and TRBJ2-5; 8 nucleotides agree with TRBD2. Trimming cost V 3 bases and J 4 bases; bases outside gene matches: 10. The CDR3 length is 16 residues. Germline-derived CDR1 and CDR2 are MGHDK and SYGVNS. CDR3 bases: TGTGCCAGCAGTGATCTCGGTCTAGCGGGTCGAGAGACCCAGTACTTC. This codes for CASSDLGLAGRETQYF.